A selection of T cell receptor beta chains follows, all from one sample in a study of radiotherapy plus CTLA-4 blockade in lung cancer. Method: immunoSEQ multiplex PCR; TCRdb's copy keeps in-frame clones and lacks some. Of about 49,000 clones listed, roughly 84% are singletons. The source material was peripheral blood, sampled from a patient treated with radiotherapy plus ipilimumab. The receptors originated from a human donor with non-small cell lung cancer whose response to radiotherapy plus ipilimumab could not be evaluated. Both conserved end residues are part of each CDR3. D genes are given only for firm matches. Part of the rows lack a size; the others show once, few, many or a class for expanded clones.

>TRBV5-1|NA|TRBD1|TRBJ1-1
TGCGCCAGCAGCGAGACAGGGGGTGAATTCTACACTGAAGCTTTCTTT
CASSETGGEFYTEAFF
>TRBV2|NA|TRBD1|TRBJ2-7
TGTGCCAGCGTAGGGACAGATTCCTACGAGCAGTACTTC
CASVGTDSYEQYF
>TRBV28|once|NA|TRBJ1-5
TGTGCCAGCAGTTTCAGCGGGAATAGCAATCAGCCCCAGCATTTT
CASSFSGNSNQPQHF
>TRBV9|NA|TRBD2|TRBJ2-1
TGTGCCAGCAGCGGGGTAGCGGGAGGTAGGGTCCATGAGCAGTTCTTC
CASSGVAGGRVHEQFF
>TRBV19|NA|NA|TRBJ2-6
TGTGCCAGTAGTCGGGGGTCTGGGGCCAACGTCCTGACTTTC
CASSRGSGANVLTF
>TRBV5-4|NA|NA|TRBJ1-1
TGTGCCAGCAGCTTATTCTTCGGACATACGAACACTGAAGCTTTCTTT
CASSLFFGHTNTEAFF
>TRBV19|NA|NA|TRBJ2-3
TGTGCCAGTAGTACCCGCGGACAAGCCCTCACAGATACGCAGTATTTT
CASSTRGQALTDTQYF
>TRBV6-5|NA|NA|TRBJ2-7
TGTGCCAGCAGTCGAACATCTTCCTACGAGCAGTACTTC
CASSRTSSYEQYF
>TRBV28|NA|NA|TRBJ2-1
TGTGCCAGCAGTTCCTCGGGCAATGAGCAGTTCTTC
CASSSSGNEQFF
>TRBV19|NA|TRBD1|TRBJ2-2
TGTGCCAGTAGTTCGGATAGGGGACAGGGACGCACCGGGGAGCTGTTTTTT
CASSSDRGQGRTGELFF
>TRBV27|NA|NA|TRBJ2-7
TGTGCCAGCAGTTTATCGGGGGGATACGAGCAGTACTTC
CASSLSGGYEQYF
>TRBV28|NA|TRBD1|TRBJ1-2
TGTGCCAGCCAGGGGGCAAGAAGGACCTATGGCTACACCTTC
CASQGARRTYGYTF
>TRBV5-1|once|TRBD2|TRBJ2-1
TGCGCCAGCAGCTCTAGCGGGAGGACGTACAATGAGCAGTTCTTC
CASSSSGRTYNEQFF
>TRBV28|NA|NA|TRBJ1-2
TGTGCCAGCAGTTTTCTACAGGGCCGGGTTGGCTACACCTTC
CASSFLQGRVGYTF
>TRBV5-4|once|TRBD2|TRBJ2-3
TGTGCCAGCAGCGACGGGGGGGTTACTAGCACAGATACGCAGTATTTT
CASSDGGVTSTDTQYF
>TRBV15|once|NA|TRBJ2-1
TGTGCCACCAGCAGAGATCCAGGGAACGTCCTCGGCAATGAGCAGTTCTTC
CATSRDPGNVLGNEQFF
>TRBV6-1|NA|TRBD1|TRBJ2-7
TGTGCCAGCAGTGAACAGACAGGGGCGTCCTACGAGCAGTACTTC
CASSEQTGASYEQYF
>TRBV29-1|NA|NA|TRBJ1-4
TGCAGCGCCCCGGGAGACCGTCAGAATGAAAAACTGTTTTTT
CSAPGDRQNEKLFF
>TRBV19|NA|TRBD1|TRBJ1-5
TGTGCCAGTAGTATCTACGGGACAGGGAATCAGCCCCAGCATTTT
CASSIYGTGNQPQHF
>TRBV4-3|medium-sized|TRBD2|TRBJ2-1
TGCGCCAGCAGCCGACAGCTAGCGGGAGTCTACAATGAGCAGTTCTTC
CASSRQLAGVYNEQFF
>TRBV4-2|NA|NA|TRBJ2-1
TGTGCCAGCAGCGAAAGAGCCGGTGAGTCCTACAATGAGCAGTTCTTC
CASSERAGESYNEQFF
>TRBV7-3|NA|NA|TRBJ2-3
TGTGCCAGCAGCTCTACCGGAGGGTTCAGCACAGATACGCAGTATTTT
CASSSTGGFSTDTQYF
>TRBV4-2|NA|NA|TRBJ2-1
TGTGCCAGCAGTCACAAGAAACTAGCAGTTTACAATGAGCAGTTCTTC
CASSHKKLAVYNEQFF
>TRBV28|NA|NA|TRBJ1-6
TGTGCCAGCAGTCGGACAGATAATTCACCCCTCCACTTT
CASSRTDNSPLHF
>TRBV30|NA|NA|TRBJ2-6
TGTGCCTGGCGCCACGCGGCGTCTGGGGCCAACGTCCTGACTTTC
CAWRHAASGANVLTF
>TRBV28|NA|NA|TRBJ1-3
TGTGCCAGCAGTTTATTAGTTCTTGCGGGGAGCTCTGGAAACACCATATATTTT
CASSLLVLAGSSGNTIYF
>TRBV28|once|TRBD1|TRBJ1-2
TGTGCCAGCAGTTTCCTCGACAGGGAAGGCTATGGCTACACCTTC
CASSFLDREGYGYTF
>TRBV2|NA|TRBD2|TRBJ2-1
TGTGCCAGCAGGGGACTAGCGGGAGGGGGTGAGCAGTTCTTC
CASRGLAGGGEQFF
>TRBV7-7|NA|NA|TRBJ2-1
TGTGCTAGCAGCCGGAACCTAGGGGTGGAAGAGCAGTTCTTC
CASSRNLGVEEQFF
>TRBV28|NA|TRBD1|TRBJ2-3
TGTGCCAGCAGTTTGGACAGGGCTGGCACAGATACGCAGTATTTT
CASSLDRAGTDTQYF
>TRBV2|NA|TRBD2|TRBJ2-4
TGTGCCAGCAGTGCGGCTAGCGGAGGGGTGGCCAAAAACATTCAGTACTTC
CASSAASGGVAKNIQYF
>TRBV28|once|TRBD1|TRBJ2-7
TGTGCCAGCACACCCCCCCGGGACAGGGTCTACGAGCAGTACTTC
CASTPPRDRVYEQYF
>TRBV19|NA|NA|TRBJ1-1
TGTGCCAGTAGTATAGGGGAAAGGGCAGGGCTGAACACTGAAGCTTTCTTT
CASSIGERAGLNTEAFF
>TRBV7-2|NA|NA|TRBJ2-5
TGTGCCAGTACTTACCGGGACACCCAAGAGACCCAGTACTTC
CASTYRDTQETQYF
>TRBV18|NA|TRBD2|TRBJ2-1
TGTGCCAGCTCACCACCTTTACTAGCGGGAGAGGGTTACAATGAGCAGTTCTTC
CASSPPLLAGEGYNEQFF
>TRBV5-4|NA|TRBD2|TRBJ2-2
TGTGCCAGCCGACTAGCGGGAACCACCGGGGAGCTGTTTTTT
CASRLAGTTGELFF
>TRBV27|NA|NA|TRBJ2-1
TGTGCCAGCAGTTTAAACAGGGGGGGATACAATGAGCAGTTCTTC
CASSLNRGGYNEQFF
>TRBV28|NA|TRBD1|TRBJ1-6
TGTGCCAGCAGTCGAGGGCAGGGGGGTGGTTCACCCCTCCACTTT
CASSRGQGGGSPLHF
>TRBV5-1|few|TRBD1|TRBJ1-4
TGCGCCAGCAGCTTGGAGGGGGCGGCTGTTACTAATGAAAAACTGTTTTTT
CASSLEGAAVTNEKLFF
>TRBV13|NA|NA|TRBJ1-2
TGTGCCAGCAGCAGAGCCCACCGGGTAGAGGCTCGGGGCTATGGCTACACCTTC
CASSRAHRVEARGYGYTF
>TRBV6-5|NA|NA|TRBJ2-7
TGTGCCAGCAGTTACTCGCGGGGTCTCGCTTACGAGCAGTACTTC
CASSYSRGLAYEQYF
>TRBV6-5|NA|NA|TRBJ1-2
TGTGCCAGCAGTGCCGGGACAACTGGCTACACCTTC
CASSAGTTGYTF
>TRBV28|NA|NA|TRBJ2-6
TGTGCCAGCAGCGAGAGTGTCCTGCCTGGGGCCAACGTCCTGACTTTC
CASSESVLPGANVLTF
>TRBV4-1|NA|NA|TRBJ1-1
TGCGCCAGCAGCCTCACGAACTCGGAGGAAGCTTTCTTT
CASSLTNSEEAFF
>TRBV27|once|NA|TRBJ2-3
TGTGCCAGCAGTCCCCGACTGGTCCAAGACCTCACAGATACGCAGTATTTT
CASSPRLVQDLTDTQYF
>TRBV4-3|once|TRBD1|TRBJ2-7
TGCGCCAGCAGCCAAGTGAGGACAGGGTCCTACGAGCAGTACTTC
CASSQVRTGSYEQYF
>TRBV28|NA|TRBD1|TRBJ1-1
TGTGCCAGCAGTTTCTCGTATGGTACCTTGAGGGTAGGGGGCGGGACGAACACTGAAGCTTTCTTT
CASSFSYGTLRVGGGTNTEAFF
>TRBV30|NA|NA|TRBJ2-7
TGTGCCTGGAGTGTACTAGCCTACGAGCAGTACTTC
CAWSVLAYEQYF
>TRBV6-5|NA|TRBD2|TRBJ2-3
TGTGCCAGCAGTTACGGGGCTAGCGGACCAGTGCAGTATTTT
CASSYGASGPVQYF
>TRBV4-1|NA|TRBD1|TRBJ2-1
TGCGCCAGCAGCCAAACAGGGGGATACAATGAGCAGTTCTTC
CASSQTGGYNEQFF
>TRBV6-1|NA|NA|TRBJ1-1
TGTGCCAGCAGTGAATCGGTCGGTATGAACACTGAAGCTTTCTTT
CASSESVGMNTEAFF
>TRBV11-3|NA|TRBD1|TRBJ2-7
TGTGCCAGCAGCTTGTCTGGGGGACAGTGGTCCTACGAGCAGTACTTC
CASSLSGGQWSYEQYF
>TRBV7-9|NA|NA|TRBJ2-5
TGTGCCAGCAGCTTTCAGGGCTTCCGAGAGACCCAGTACTTC
CASSFQGFRETQYF
>TRBV28|NA|TRBD1|TRBJ2-4
TGTGCCAGCAGTAGACAGGGGAGGTCCCGCGCAAACATTCAGTACTTC
CASSRQGRSRANIQYF
>TRBV4-3|once|TRBD1|TRBJ2-1
TGCGCCAGCAGCCAGATCCCGGGACAGGGTAGAAATGAGCAGTTCTTC
CASSQIPGQGRNEQFF